A single sample gave rise to the 27 T cell receptor beta chains below, sequenced in a study of T cells in Graves' hyperthyroidism and ophthalmopathy. What was amplified from RNA transcripts were TCR beta CDR3 regions. First-round RT-PCR with HTBI primers amplified the TCR CDR3 region. Via MiXCR, TCRdb re-called the multiplex PCR reads, giving one row per CDR3 protein. The table lists under 350,000 distinct CDR3 sequences, approximately 12% of them singletons. Input material: blood. The receptors shown here come from a woman aged 25 to 39 with Graves' hyperthyroidism that later progressed to Graves' ophthalmopathy.

With respect to this clonotype: This may be a read error, as it is one base from a much larger clone. The CDR3 end shows no conserved phenylalanine or tryptophan, and so a read error is likely. The CDR3 bases are TGTGCCAGCAGAGTAAACAGGGATCCTCAGCCCCAGCATTCT. It encodes CASRVNRDPQPQHS. The chain is built from TRBV6-1 and TRBJ1-5, with D possibly matching TRBD1 (6 bases). CDR1 MNHNS and CDR2 SASEGT come from the germline V gene. This CDR3 is 14 amino acids long. V was shortened by 6 bases and J by 6 bases, with 15 bases between the two germline ends.

The sample holds many counts of this clonotype. The chain has TRBV3-1 and TRBJ2-1; D may be TRBD1 (5 bases). V was shortened by 4 bases and J by 1 base, with 17 bases between the two germline ends. Germline values: CDR1 LGHDT, CDR2 YNNKEL (reference sequence). CDR3 size: 17 residues. In DNA form, the CDR3 reads TGTGCCAGCAGCCGAAACCCCAGGGAAGGATCCTACAATGAGCAGTTCTTC. As protein: CASSRNPREGSYNEQFF.

This clonotype has more than one count but fewer than ten. This may be a read error, as it is one base from a much larger clone. This chain uses TRBV11-2 with TRBJ1-1; D remains unclear. Trimming removed 5 bases at V and 1 base at J, with 8 bases between. In germline, CDR1 is SGHAT, CDR2 FQNNGV. The CDR3 has 13 residues. CDR3 coding DNA: TGTGCCAGCAGCAATGGCAGGAACACTGAAGCTTTCTTT. Its protein is CASSNGRNTEAFF. Full variable domain (rest looked up from reference TRBV11-2 and TRBJ1-1): EAGVAQSPRYKIIEKRQSVAFWCNPISGHATLYWYQQILGQGPKLLIQFQNNGVVDDSQLPKDRFSAERLKGVDSTLKIQPAKLEDSAVYLCASSNGRNTEAFFGQGTRLTVV.

Turning to this clonotype: At one end the junction does not follow the germline gene, possibly because of a read error. This chain uses TRBV7-2 with TRBJ2-7, with 8 bases lining up with TRBD1. Germline V lookup: CDR1 SGHTA, CDR2 FQGNSA. The CDR3 totals 14 residues. For the CDR3, the DNA is TGTGCCTGCAGCTTAACAGGGGGTTCCTACGAGCAGTACTTC. It encodes CACSLTGGSYEQYF.

This clonotype was seen many times. The chain employs TRBV7-9 and TRBJ2-7; TRBD2 might be the D (6 bases). V gave up 5 bases and J gave up 3 bases, with 17 bases separating them. The germline V gene has CDR1 SEHNR and CDR2 FQNEAQ (reference sequence). CDR3 length: 15 amino acids. As DNA, the CDR3 is TGTGCCAGCAGCCCGTCGGGCGGGACGTTCTACGAGCAGTACTTC. Residues: CASSPSGGTFYEQYF.

J is TRBJ2-1 and V is TRBV28; D not certain. V lost 6 bases and J 8 bases, leaving 14 bases between the germline ends. Germline V gene lookup returns CDR1 MDHEN and CDR2 SYDVKM. CDR3 length equals 13 residues. The CDR3 DNA is TGTGCCAGCAGCTTAGATGGTGCGGATGAGCAGTTCTTC. As protein: CASSLDGADEQFF.

This rearrangement joins TRBV19 to TRBJ1-1; TRBD1 matches at 9 bases. The germline V gene encodes CDR1 LNHDA and CDR2 SQIVND (reference sequence). The junction had 11 bases not matched to a gene; V was cut back by 1 base and J by 5 bases. The length of the CDR3 is 17 residues. CDR3 sequence reads: CASSIVVRTGDDTEAFF. In DNA form, the CDR3 reads TGTGCCAGTAGTATAGTCGTTAGGACAGGGGATGATACTGAAGCTTTCTTT.

This clonotype occurred many times. The chain combines TRBV9 with TRBJ2-3, with a possible D match to TRBD1 (6 bases). The germline V and J ends were trimmed by 3 bases and 2 bases, with 13 bases remaining between them. CDR3 length equals 15 residues. Germline values: CDR1 SGDLS, CDR2 YYNGEE. The CDR3: CASSGSGGYTDTQYF. DNA for the CDR3: TGTGCCAGCAGCGGTAGTGGGGGCTACACAGATACGCAGTATTTT.

Ten or more counts support this clonotype. The chain couples TRBV6-2 or TRBV6-3 to TRBJ2-1, with D uncertain. This CDR3 region has 13 residues. CDR1 MNHEY and CDR2 SVGEGT come from the germline V gene. Trimming left V 4 bases short and J 4 bases short, with 8 bases between. The CDR3 sequence is CASSSPGYNEQFF. The CDR3 nucleotides are TGTGCCAGCAGTTCGCCCGGATACAATGAGCAGTTCTTC.

This clonotype was counted only a few times. CDR3 amino acids: CASSRPMTYEQYF. The CDR3 region has the DNA TGTGCCAGCAGCAGACCAATGACCTACGAGCAGTACTTC. This sequence joins TRBV7-9 and TRBJ2-7; no clear D. CDR3 size: 13 residues. The V end lost 5 bases, the J end lost 2 bases, and 10 bases lay between the germline ends. The V gene's germline CDR1 is SEHNR and CDR2 FQNEAQ (reference sequence).

This clonotype was seen repeatedly, ten times or more. The chain couples TRBV11-2 to TRBJ2-7, with D possibly matching TRBD2 (6 bases). Trimming took off 5 bases at V and 0 bases at J, with 20 bases between the two ends. The germline V gene encodes CDR1 SGHAT and CDR2 FQNNGV. The CDR3 covers 17 residues. CDR3 sequence: CASSPLQGTHSSYEQYF. DNA of the CDR3: TGTGCCAGCAGCCCCCTTCAAGGGACTCATAGCTCCTACGAGCAGTACTTC.

This clonotype was counted at least ten times. V is TRBV7-8 and J is TRBJ2-1; D is possibly TRBD1 (5 bases). The CDR3 consists of 16 residues. Trimming pared 2 bases from V and 4 bases from J, leaving 15 bases between. Per germline, CDR1 SGHVS and CDR2 FQNEAQ. The CDR3 nucleotides are TGTGCCAGCAGCTTATCCAGGCAGGGCAGATACAATGAGCAGTTCTTC. Protein: CASSLSRQGRYNEQFF.

This clonotype was recorded at least ten times. The chain is built from TRBV7-2 and TRBJ2-5, with D hard to call. The germline gives CDR1 SGHTA, CDR2 FQGNSA. The CDR3 is 11 amino acids. The V end was cut by 3 bases, the J end by 4 bases, with 3 bases between. The CDR3 nucleotides are TGTGCCAGCAGCTTTTTAGAGACCCAGTACTTC. It specifies CASSFLETQYF.

This clonotype was counted ten times or more. The rearrangement links TRBV6-9 to TRBJ2-5, with D unclear. The length of the CDR3 is 11 residues. V shed 0 bases and J shed 7 bases, with 3 bases lying between them. Germline V lookup: CDR1 MNHGY, CDR2 SVAAGI. The CDR3 loop is CASSYSVTQYF. The CDR3, as DNA: TGTGCCAGCAGTTATTCGGTGACCCAGTACTTC.

This clonotype was seen at least ten times. The V gene is TRBV2, the J gene TRBJ2-1, with D possibly matching TRBD2 (6 bases). The CDR3 is 12 amino acids. Germline CDR1 is SNHLY and CDR2 is FYNNEI. V was clipped by 6 bases and J by 9 bases, with 12 bases between them. The CDR3 is CASSLTSSEQFF. The CDR3 DNA reads as TGTGCCAGCAGCCTGACTAGTTCTGAGCAGTTCTTC.

This clonotype was recorded a few times. The J gene is TRBJ2-1, the V gene TRBV29-1, with no clear D. V was pared by 8 bases and J by 6 bases, with 14 bases between. Germline loops: CDR1 SQVTM, CDR2 ANQGSEA. The CDR3 contains 12 residues. In DNA, the CDR3 is TGCAGCCCCAAGGCTCTTGGCAATGAGCAGTTCTTC. Amino acid sequence: CSPKALGNEQFF.

This clonotype has a count of ten or more. The gene calls are TRBV6-1 and TRBJ1-1; a weak D match, TRBD1 (5 bases). With 6 bases removed from V and 3 bases from J, the gap between germline ends came to 17 bases. Germline CDR1 and CDR2: MNHNS and SASEGT. The CDR3 consists of 15 residues. CDR3: CASSLGTVVDTEAFF. The CDR3 coding sequence is TGTGCCAGCAGCCTAGGGACGGTGGTGGACACTGAAGCTTTCTTT.

This clonotype has more than one count but fewer than ten. This chain connects TRBV6-5 to TRBJ2-2; D may be TRBD1 (5 bases). The CDR3 loop spans 15 amino acids. CDR1 and CDR2 (germline): MNHEY, SVGAGI. Trimming cost V 3 bases and J 5 bases, with 13 bases left between them. DNA of the CDR3: TGTGCCAGCAGTTATAGCAGGGTGGGGACCGGGGAGCTGTTTTTT. Protein sequence: CASSYSRVGTGELFF.

This clonotype was detected only a few times. The chain carries TRBV9 and TRBJ2-1; a weak D match, TRBD1 (6 bases). Trimming removed 3 bases at V and 8 bases at J, with 12 bases between. The CDR3 length is 13 residues. The germline gives CDR1 SGDLS, CDR2 YYNGEE. The DNA for the CDR3 is TGTGCCAGCAGCGAGGGGGTCGTGGATGAGCAGTTCTTC. Translating gives CASSEGVVDEQFF.

This clonotype was seen at least ten times. The rearrangement links TRBV20-1 to TRBJ2-1, with D perhaps matching TRBD1 (6 bases). Germline CDR1 DFQATT, CDR2 SNEGSKA (reference sequence). Trimming left V 6 bases short and J 5 bases short, with 14 bases between. This CDR3 has 13 amino acids. The CDR3 is CSAQSDRDNEQFF. The CDR3 nucleotides read TGCAGTGCCCAATCGGACAGAGACAATGAGCAGTTCTTC.

This sequence joins TRBV3-1 and TRBJ2-7, with TRBD2 matching 13 bases. Germline V gene lookup returns CDR1 LGHDT and CDR2 YNNKEL (reference sequence). This CDR3 is 18 amino acids long. V shed 3 bases and J 7 bases; nucleotides not matched to a gene: 15. In DNA, the CDR3 is TGTGCCAGCAGCCAGGGACTAGCGGGACCTACCTTAACGTGGGAGCAGTACTTC. Translation: CASSQGLAGPTLTWEQYF.

This clonotype was seen a few times. The CDR3 protein is CASSLEAQWYQETQYF. CDR3 DNA sequence: TGTGCCAGCAGCTTAGAAGCCCAGTGGTACCAAGAGACCCAGTACTTC. V gene TRBV7-6 combines with J gene TRBJ2-5; D is unclear. The CDR3 has 16 residues. Looked up from germline, CDR1 is SGHVS and CDR2 is FNYEAQ. Trimming took off 1 base at V and 0 bases at J, with 12 bases between the two ends.

This rearrangement joins TRBV5-8 to TRBJ2-4; 7 bases align to TRBD1. The length of the CDR3 is 15 residues. V gave up 0 bases and J gave up 9 bases; unmatched junction bases: 9. Germline CDR1 SGHTS, CDR2 YDEGEE. The CDR3 nucleotides are TGTGCCAGCAGCTTGGTGGACAGGAGCCCAACCATTCAGTACTTC. Its translation is CASSLVDRSPTIQYF. Using reference TRBV5-8 and TRBJ2-4 for the parts outside the CDR3, the full variable domain is EAGVTQSPTHLIKTRGQQATLRCSPISGHTSVYWYQQALGLGLQFLLWYDEGEERNRGNFPPRFSGRQFPNYSSELNVNALELEDSALYLCASSLVDRSPTIQYFGAGTRLSVL.

This clonotype was counted at least ten times. The rearrangement links TRBV18 to TRBJ1-1; the D gene is possibly TRBD1 (6 bases). V lost 2 bases and J 4 bases, leaving 11 bases between the germline ends. Germline V gene lookup returns CDR1 KGHSH and CDR2 LQKENI. This CDR3 is 14 amino acids long. The CDR3 DNA reads as TGTGCCAGCTCACCAGGGGGGCAGGGCACTGAAGCTTTCTTT. This sequence encodes CASSPGGQGTEAFF.

This clonotype was picked up many times. The V call is TRBV27, the J call TRBJ2-5, with a tentative D call TRBD2 (7 bases). Germline V gene lookup returns CDR1 MNHEY and CDR2 SMNVEV (reference sequence). V gave up 3 bases and J gave up 4 bases, with 21 bases separating them. The CDR3 has 17 residues. CDR3 sequence: CASSLLGVGGAGETQYF. The CDR3 DNA is TGTGCCAGCAGTTTGCTCGGAGTTGGGGGGGCGGGAGAGACCCAGTACTTC.

This clonotype has a handful of counts. The chain has TRBV4-1 and TRBJ2-1, with 12 bases that match TRBD2. The V and J ends lost 4 bases and 10 bases, in that order; junction bases with no gene match: 11. There are 16 residues in the CDR3. Per germline, CDR1 MGHRA and CDR2 YSYEKL. The CDR3: CASSPQTSGSPLEQFF. DNA for the CDR3: TGCGCCAGCAGCCCTCAGACTAGCGGGAGTCCCCTGGAGCAGTTCTTC.

At least ten counts were recorded for this clonotype. The chain uses TRBV27 and TRBJ1-1; the match to TRBD1 covers 10 bases. The CDR3 covers 15 residues. Trimming removed 5 bases from V and 2 bases from J; junction bases left unmatched: 5. In germline, CDR1 is MNHEY, CDR2 SMNVEV (reference sequence). The CDR3: CASSLTTGGNTEAFF. For the CDR3, the DNA is TGTGCCAGCAGTCTTACGACAGGGGGCAACACTGAAGCTTTCTTT.